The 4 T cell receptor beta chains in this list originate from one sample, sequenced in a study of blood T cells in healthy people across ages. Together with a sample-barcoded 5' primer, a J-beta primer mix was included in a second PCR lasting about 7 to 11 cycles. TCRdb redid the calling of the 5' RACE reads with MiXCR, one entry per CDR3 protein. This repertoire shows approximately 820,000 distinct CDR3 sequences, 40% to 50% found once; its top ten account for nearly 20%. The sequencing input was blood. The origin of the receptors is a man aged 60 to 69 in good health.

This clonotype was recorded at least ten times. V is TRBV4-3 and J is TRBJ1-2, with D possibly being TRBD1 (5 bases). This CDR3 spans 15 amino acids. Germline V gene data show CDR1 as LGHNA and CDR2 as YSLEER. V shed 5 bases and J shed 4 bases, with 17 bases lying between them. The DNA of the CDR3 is TGCGCCAGCAGCAGTCATCAACCAGGGTTCTATGGCTACACCTTC. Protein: CASSSHQPGFYGYTF.

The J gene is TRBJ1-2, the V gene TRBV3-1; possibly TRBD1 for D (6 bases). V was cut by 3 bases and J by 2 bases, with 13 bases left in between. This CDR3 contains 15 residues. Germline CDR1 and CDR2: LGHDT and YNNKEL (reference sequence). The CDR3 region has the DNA TGTGCCAGCAGCCACCTCGACAGGCAAAACTATGGCTACACCTTC. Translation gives CASSHLDRQNYGYTF.

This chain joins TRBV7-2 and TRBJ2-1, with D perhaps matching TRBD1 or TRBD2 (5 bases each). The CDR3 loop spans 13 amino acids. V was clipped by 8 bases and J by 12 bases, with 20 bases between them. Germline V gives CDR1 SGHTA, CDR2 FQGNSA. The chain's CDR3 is CASGAQRGVLQFF. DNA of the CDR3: TGTGCCAGCGGGGCCCAAAGAGGGGTGTTGCAGTTCTTC.

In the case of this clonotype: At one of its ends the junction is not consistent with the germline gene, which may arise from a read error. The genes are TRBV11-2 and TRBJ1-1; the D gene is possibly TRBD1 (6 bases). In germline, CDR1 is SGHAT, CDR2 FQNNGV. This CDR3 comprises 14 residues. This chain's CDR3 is CTSSLGGVNTEAFF. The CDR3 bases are TGTACCAGCAGCCTCGGGGGCGTGAACACTGAAGCTTTCTTT.